These 24 T cell receptor beta chains originate from one sample sequenced in a study of blood T cell repertoires in COVID-19 (dated by TCRdb to about 2020). Libraries came from the immunoSEQ multiplex PCR assay. TCRdb obtained this table from immuneACCESS and retained in-frame rearrangements with V and J assigned. These tables miss some clones; where compared with another copy, unresolved V genes account for less than half of the shortfall, and the remainder is unexplained. This sample lists some 400,000 clones; around 84% were detected once. The ten most abundant clones make up roughly 1.2% of the sample. Material: peripheral blood. The receptors come from a human donor with acute or convalescent COVID-19. The donor label of this sample is uncertain.

The rearrangement uses TRBV7-8 and TRBJ1-2; maybe TRBD1 (6 bases). Germline V gives CDR1 SGHVS, CDR2 FQNEAQ. V lost 5 bases and J 2 bases, leaving 18 bases between the germline ends. The CDR3 loop spans 16 amino acids. The CDR3 DNA sequence: TGTGCCAGCAGCCCCCGCGCAGGGGCCGACAACTATGGCTACACCTTC. Translated, it gives CASSPRAGADNYGYTF.

This chain connects TRBV5-5 to TRBJ1-4, with D tentatively TRBD1 (6 bases). The V and J ends lost 0 bases and 9 bases respectively, with 9 bases between them. The CDR3 contains 13 residues. In germline, CDR1 is SGHKS, CDR2 YYEKEE (reference sequence). CDR3 DNA: TGTGCCAGCAGCTTGGGGACAGTCAAAAAACTGTTTTTT. It is translated as CASSLGTVKKLFF.

This chain links TRBV5-1 with TRBJ2-2, with a possible D match to TRBD1 (6 bases). The CDR3 runs to 14 residues. Germline CDR1 SGHRS, CDR2 YFSETQ. The germline V and J ends were trimmed by 3 bases and 4 bases, with 10 bases remaining between them. Here the CDR3 DNA reads TGCGCCAGCAGCTGGACAGCGCCCACCGGGGAGCTGTTTTTT. Protein sequence: CASSWTAPTGELFF.

V gene TRBV6-5 combines with J gene TRBJ2-2; perhaps TRBD2 as D (7 bases). The CDR3 runs to 15 residues. In germline, CDR1 is MNHEY, CDR2 SVGAGI. V lost 6 bases and J lost 6, with 17 bases in between. In DNA, the CDR3 is TGTGCCAGCAGGAAGATTACAGGGAGGGCCGGGGAGCTGTTTTTT. Protein sequence: CASRKITGRAGELFF.

Written as DNA, the CDR3 is TGTGCCAGCAGCTTACGTCCTAGCGGGGCAGGGGAGCAGTTCTTC. As protein: CASSLRPSGAGEQFF. This chain links TRBV7-6 with TRBJ2-1; 9 bases match TRBD2. The CDR3 is 15 residues long. V lost 2 bases, J lost 10 bases, and 9 bases stayed unmatched. From germline, CDR1 is SGHVS and CDR2 FNYEAQ.

This chain links TRBV4-2 with TRBJ2-3; D not resolved. The CDR3 has 14 amino acids. V lost 0 bases, J lost 4 bases, and 8 bases lay in between. CDR1 and CDR2 (germline): LGHNA, YNFKEQ. The DNA for the CDR3 is TGTGCCAGCAGCCAAGATTCGGTCCCAGATACGCAGTATTTT. Translation gives CASSQDSVPDTQYF.

This chain links TRBV30 with TRBJ1-1; D unclear. CDR1 is GTSNPN, CDR2 SVGIG, per germline (reference sequence). The CDR3 has 15 residues. V lost 3 bases and J lost 7, with 21 bases in between. CDR3 loop: CAWSNKGARGGEAFF. Here the CDR3 DNA reads TGTGCCTGGAGCAATAAAGGTGCCAGAGGAGGTGAAGCTTTCTTT.

The genes are TRBV11-2 and TRBJ2-7; 8 bases fit TRBD1. Germline loops: CDR1 SGHAT, CDR2 FQNNGV. V dropped 5 bases and J dropped 2; count of bases not matched to a gene: 17. The CDR3 extends over 18 amino acids. The CDR3, as DNA: TGTGCCAGCAGCCGAGCCCTCCCGCGGACAGGGCAAACCTACGAGCAGTACTTC. This codes for CASSRALPRTGQTYEQYF.

V and J are TRBV2 and TRBJ2-2; D remains ambiguous. The CDR3 runs 16 residues. Germline CDR1 reads SNHLY; CDR2 reads FYNNEI. The V gene lost 3 bases and the J gene lost 1 base, with 12 bases spanning the gap. Here the CDR3 DNA reads TGTGCCAGCAGTGATTTGAGAGGAAAGAACACCGGGGAGCTGTTTTTT. Protein sequence: CASSDLRGKNTGELFF.

The rearrangement joins TRBV6-5 to TRBJ1-5; D perhaps matches TRBD1 (6 bases). CDR1 and CDR2 (germline): MNHEY, SVGAGI. The CDR3 is 16 amino acids. Trimming shortened V by 0 bases and J by 5 bases, and 14 bases separated the two germline ends. CDR3 DNA sequence: TGTGCCAGCAGTTACTCATACAGGGCAGGTGATCAGCCCCAGCATTTT. It specifies CASSYSYRAGDQPQHF.

V usage is TRBV4-2 and J usage is TRBJ2-7, with 7 bases identical to TRBD1. V was clipped by 3 bases and J by 3 bases; unmatched bases: 5. Germline loops: CDR1 LGHNA, CDR2 YNFKEQ. The CDR3 covers 14 residues. The CDR3 here is CASSQEQGRYEQYF. Written as DNA, the CDR3 is TGTGCCAGCAGCCAGGAACAGGGGCGCTACGAGCAGTACTTC.

V is TRBV15 and J is TRBJ2-2; D not certain. Trimming took off 1 base at V and 5 bases at J, with 5 bases between the two ends. There are 13 residues in the CDR3. Germline CDR1 LNHNV, CDR2 YYDKDF (reference sequence). CDR3 residues: CATSRVETGELFF. CDR3 nucleotide sequence: TGTGCCACCAGCAGAGTCGAGACCGGGGAGCTGTTTTTT.

This clone was counted a few times. This rearrangement joins TRBV30 to TRBJ1-6; 7 bases are a match to TRBD1. CDR1 and CDR2 (germline): GTSNPN, SVGIG (reference sequence). V lost 6 bases and J lost 7; bases outside the gene matches: 9. The CDR3 has 14 residues. CDR3 in DNA: TGTGCCTGCGAACGACAGGGTCACAATTCACCCCTCCACTTT. It is translated as CACERQGHNSPLHF.

The chain is built from TRBV28 and TRBJ2-2; 11 nucleotides line up with TRBD2. The CDR3 spans 17 residues. Germline V CDR1 and CDR2: MDHEN, SYDVKM. V lost 4 bases to trimming and J lost 6 bases; unmatched junction nucleotides: 10. The CDR3 DNA sequence: TGTGCCAGCAGTTCGAGGCGACTAGCGGGGCAACCCGGGGAGCTGTTTTTT. It encodes CASSSRRLAGQPGELFF.

The chain links TRBV5-3 to TRBJ2-1; possibly TRBD1 for D (5 bases). TRBV5-3 is recorded as an ORF, its role being uncertain. The CDR3 contains 12 residues. With 4 bases removed from V and 10 bases from J, the gap between germline ends came to 12 bases. The CDR3: CARSDAGSEQFF. For the CDR3, the DNA is TGTGCCAGAAGCGACGCAGGGTCGGAGCAGTTCTTC.

This clone came up many times. The same CDR3 can be traced to other DNA sequences in this sample. This sequence joins TRBV6-5 and TRBJ1-6; TRBD1 might be the D (5 bases). This CDR3 contains 14 residues. Trimming cost V 6 bases and J 7 bases, with 13 bases left between them. The germline V gene has CDR1 MNHEY and CDR2 SVGAGI. CDR3 in amino acids: CASSKTQGNSPLHF. The CDR3 coding sequence is TGTGCCAGCAGCAAAACCCAGGGAAATTCACCCCTCCACTTT.

For the CDR3, the DNA is TGTGCCTGGAATCGAGTAGCGGGGTCCTACAATGAGCAGTTCTTC. Its protein product is CAWNRVAGSYNEQFF. The rearrangement links TRBV30 to TRBJ2-1; 8 bases match TRBD2. V shed 4 bases, J shed 1 base, and the junction held 6 bases outside the gene matches. There are 15 residues in the CDR3. Germline V gives CDR1 GTSNPN, CDR2 SVGIG (reference sequence).

This clone was detected only a few times. The chain has TRBV18 and TRBJ1-1; D not certain. The germline V and J ends were trimmed by 6 bases and 6 bases, with 17 bases remaining between them. This CDR3 spans 14 amino acids. Per the germline V gene, CDR1 is KGHSH and CDR2 is LQKENI. CDR3: CASSGVREGSEAFF. In nucleotides, the CDR3 is TGTGCCAGCTCTGGGGTGAGGGAGGGATCTGAAGCTTTCTTT.

The chain combines TRBV20-1 with TRBJ2-7; 9 bases are a match to TRBD1. This CDR3 region has 11 residues. Germline values: CDR1 DFQATT, CDR2 SNEGSKA (reference sequence). V trimming: 5 bases; J trimming: 6 bases; junction bases outside the gene matches: 2. CDR3 loop: CSAGQGTEQYF. CDR3 nucleotides: TGCAGTGCTGGACAGGGGACCGAGCAGTACTTC.

The rearrangement joins TRBV7-6 to TRBJ2-1, with 8 nucleotides matching TRBD2. The junction had 17 bases not matched to a gene; V was cut back by 4 bases and J by 9 bases. CDR3 length: 17 amino acids. The V gene's germline CDR1 is SGHVS and CDR2 FNYEAQ. This CDR3 is CASSSLIYQREQIEQFF. CDR3 bases: TGTGCCAGCAGCTCCTTAATCTACCAGCGGGAGCAGATTGAGCAGTTCTTC. The full variable domain, rest sourced from reference TRBV7-6 and TRBJ2-1, is GAGVSQSPRYKVTKRGQDVALRCDPISGHVSLYWYRQALGQGPEFLTYFNYEAQQDKSGLPNDRFSAERPEGSISTLTIQRTEQRDSAMYRCASSSLIYQREQIEQFFGPGTRLTVL.

The chain joins TRBV14 to TRBJ2-5; tentatively, D is TRBD1 (6 bases). The germline CDR1 and CDR2 sequences are SGHDN and FVKESK. The germline V and J ends were trimmed by 0 bases and 1 base, with 12 bases remaining between them. This CDR3 has 16 amino acids. The DNA of the CDR3 is TGTGCCAGCAGCCAAGATCTGGGGGCCCTCCAAGAGACCCAGTACTTC. Its protein is CASSQDLGALQETQYF.

Note on this clone: This sample also contains other DNA sequences that code for the same CDR3. The J gene is TRBJ2-2, the V gene TRBV5-1, with 7 bases identical to TRBD1. There are 13 residues in the CDR3. V lost 4 bases to trimming and J lost 4 bases; unmatched junction nucleotides: 1. Germline assignment: CDR1 SGHRS and CDR2 YFSETQ. The CDR3 DNA follows: TGCGCCAGCAGCCCAGGGGGCACCGGGGAGCTGTTTTTT. Its protein product is CASSPGGTGELFF.

This clone was detected only once. In nucleotides, the CDR3 is TGTGCCAGCACCGGACAGGTTCGAACCGGGGAGCTGTTTTTT. Its protein product is CASTGQVRTGELFF. The chain recombines TRBV2 with TRBJ2-2; 7 nucleotides agree with TRBD1. Trimming at V came to 7 bases and at J to 5 bases, leaving 7 bases not matched to a gene. Looked up from germline, CDR1 is SNHLY and CDR2 is FYNNEI. This CDR3 is built from 14 residues. Combining the CDR3 with reference TRBV2 and TRBJ2-2 gives the whole variable domain EPEVTQTPSHQVTQMGQEVILRCVPISNHLYFYWYRQILGQKVEFLVSFYNNEISEKSEIFDDQFSVERPDGSNFTLKIRSTKLEDSAMYFCASTGQVRTGELFFGEGSRLTVL.

V usage is TRBV11-2 and J usage is TRBJ1-4; D is unresolved. Trimming removed 2 bases at V and 8 bases at J, with 15 bases between. The CDR3 is 15 amino acids. Per the germline V gene, CDR1 is SGHAT and CDR2 is FQNNGV. The CDR3, as DNA: TGTGCCAGCAGCTTAAAAGGGCGGGTGGTCGAAAAACTGTTTTTT. Its translation is CASSLKGRVVEKLFF.